The following is a T cell receptor (beta chain) sequence with its context. Genomic DNA for unsorted samples, which was extracted with the QIAamp DNA Blood Mini kit, came from 85 million to 90 million PBMCs. These data originate in a study of shared clonotypes between healthy human individuals. The CDR3 loop spans 15 amino acids. Germline trimming cut 6 bases from V and 6 bases from J; bases unmatched to any gene: 7. CDR1 is LNHDA, CDR2 SQIVND, per germline (reference sequence). Repertoires were generated with immunoSEQ multiplex PCR, while TCRdb's copy carries only in-frame clones and drops some. The top ten clones hold 10% to 15% of a sample with 520,000 or so clones, approximately 79% of them seen once.

Specimen: PBMCs. The chain is built from TRBV19 and TRBJ2-2; 10 bases map to TRBD1. This sequence was found in a woman between 40 and 50 years old in good health. Some clones in this sample may be carry-over from other donors' samples. The CDR3 coding sequence is TGTGCCAGTAGAAGAGGACAGGGGGACGCCGGGGAGCTGTTTTTT. Amino acid sequence: CASRRGQGDAGELFF.